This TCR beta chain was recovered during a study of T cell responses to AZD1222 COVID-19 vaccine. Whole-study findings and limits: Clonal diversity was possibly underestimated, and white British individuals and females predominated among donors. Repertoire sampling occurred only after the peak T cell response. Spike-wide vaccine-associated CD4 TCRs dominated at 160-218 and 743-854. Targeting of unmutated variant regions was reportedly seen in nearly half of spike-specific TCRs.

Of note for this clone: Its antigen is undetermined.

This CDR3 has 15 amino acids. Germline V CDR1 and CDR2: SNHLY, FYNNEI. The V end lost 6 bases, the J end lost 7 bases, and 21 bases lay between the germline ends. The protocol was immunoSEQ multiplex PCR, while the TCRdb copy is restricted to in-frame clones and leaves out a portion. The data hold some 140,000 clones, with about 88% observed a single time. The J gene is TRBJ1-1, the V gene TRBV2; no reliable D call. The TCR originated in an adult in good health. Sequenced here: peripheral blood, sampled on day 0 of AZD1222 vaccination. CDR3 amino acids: CASRPLGVGNFEAFF. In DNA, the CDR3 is TGTGCCAGCAGGCCTCTTGGGGTGGGAAACTTTGAAGCTTTCTTT.